This is a list of T cell receptor beta chains from one sample in a study of blood T cell dynamics during melanoma immunotherapy. Generated by immunoSEQ multiplex PCR, the TCRdb table keeps only in-frame clones and is missing some. The sample yields roughly 14,000 clones, roughly 89% seen once. Source: blood, taken from a patient treated with checkpoint blockade. Receptor source: a human donor with melanoma. Each CDR3 is given with its conserved first and last residue. D genes are given only for firm matches. Some rows mark clone size as missing; the rest say once, few, many or name a class of expanded clone.

D: -
V: TRBV2
J: TRBJ2-3
size: -
CDR3: CASSDSRTDTQYF
DNA: TGTGCCAGCAGTGATAGTCGCACAGATACGCAGTATTTT

D: -
V: TRBV14
J: TRBJ2-3
size: -
CDR3: CASRNYLLDTQYF
DNA: TGTGCCAGCAGAAATTACCTGTTGGATACGCAGTATTTT

D: TRBD1
V: TRBV30
J: TRBJ1-1
size: few
CDR3: CAWAVGRTGTPEAFF
DNA: TGTGCCTGGGCCGTAGGCAGGACAGGAACTCCTGAAGCTTTCTTT

D: -
V: TRBV30
J: TRBJ1-4
size: once
CDR3: CACGFGATNEKLFF
DNA: TGTGCCTGCGGGTTCGGTGCAACTAATGAAAAACTGTTTTTT

D: -
V: TRBV27
J: TRBJ2-1
size: -
CDR3: CASSLGMYNEQFF
DNA: TGTGCCAGCAGTCTTGGGATGTACAATGAGCAGTTCTTC

D: -
V: TRBV6-5
J: TRBJ2-3
size: -
CDR3: CASSYLDGLTDTQYF
DNA: TGTGCCAGCAGTTACCTGGACGGATTAACAGATACGCAGTATTTT

D: -
V: TRBV9
J: TRBJ2-1
size: -
CDR3: CASSLSGSYNEQFF
DNA: TGTGCCAGCAGCCTATCCGGGTCCTACAATGAGCAGTTCTTC

D: -
V: TRBV4-2
J: TRBJ2-7
size: -
CDR3: CASSQQTGGSYEQYF
DNA: TGTGCCAGCAGCCAACAAACGGGCGGTTCCTACGAGCAGTACTTC

D: TRBD1
V: TRBV11-2
J: TRBJ2-7
size: few
CDR3: CASSGLTGQRSYEQYF
DNA: TGTGCCAGCAGCGGACTTACGGGACAGCGCTCCTACGAGCAGTACTTC

D: -
V: TRBV18
J: TRBJ2-7
size: -
CDR3: CASSQDSSSYEQYF
DNA: TGTGCCAGCTCACAAGACAGCTCATCCTACGAGCAGTACTTC

D: -
V: TRBV27
J: TRBJ1-5
size: -
CDR3: CASSYATGSDSNQPQHF
DNA: TGTGCCAGCAGTTACGCCACAGGGTCTGATAGCAATCAGCCCCAGCATTTT

D: -
V: TRBV7-2
J: TRBJ2-6
size: -
CDR3: CASSHGFGTGANVLTF
DNA: TGTGCCAGCAGCCACGGTTTCGGTACCGGGGCCAACGTCCTGACTTTC